The 15 T cell receptor beta chains reported below all come from one sample, sequenced in a study of CD4 T cells in relation to SARS-CoV-2 and coronaviruses. This table comes from immunoSEQ multiplex PCR, and its TCRdb copy is limited to in-frame clones, with some not included. The sample has 30,000 or so clones, approximately 78% seen once; the top ten hold approximately 22%. CD4+ T cells from unexposed donors were obtained before the COVID-19 pandemic (2011-2018). Isolation of CD4+ T cells took place after around eleven days in culture. The antigens for these receptors are not known. The specimen sequenced was CD4+ T cells from PBMCs, cultured in vitro. Receptors originate from a human donor in good health.

This clone has more than one count but fewer than ten. This chain uses TRBV18 with TRBJ1-1; 8 positions agree with TRBD1. Germline V lookup: CDR1 KGHSH, CDR2 LQKENI. The ends lost 3 bases at V and 5 bases at J; junction bases unmatched: 11. The CDR3 runs to 16 residues. In DNA form, the CDR3 reads TGTGCCAGCTCACCGGCACGGACAGGGAAAAGGACTGAAGCTTTCTTT. It is translated as CASSPARTGKRTEAFF.

The genes are TRBV10-3 and TRBJ2-5; D ambiguous. Trimming shortened V by 4 bases and J by 2 bases, and 8 bases separated the two germline ends. CDR1 and CDR2 (germline): ENHRY, SYGVKD. This CDR3 is 13 amino acids long. The DNA for the CDR3 is TGTGCCATCAGTGGTAGGCTACAAGAGACCCAGTACTTC. Amino acids: CAISGRLQETQYF.

The V and J genes are TRBV6-5 and TRBJ1-4, with a possible D match to TRBD1 (6 bases). This CDR3 is 14 amino acids long. Germline values: CDR1 MNHEY, CDR2 SVGAGI. Trimming took off 6 bases at V and 6 bases at J, with 14 bases between the two ends. DNA of the CDR3: TGTGCCAGCAGCAGAGAAAGGGGGGATGAAAAACTGTTTTTT. It translates to CASSRERGDEKLFF.

The chain links TRBV28 to TRBJ1-5; no clear D gene. This CDR3 comprises 15 residues. Germline V gene data show CDR1 as MDHEN and CDR2 as SYDVKM. Trimming removed 5 bases at V and 4 bases at J, with 15 bases between. The CDR3 protein is CASSPLQAANQPQHF. CDR3 bases: TGTGCCAGCAGTCCCCTCCAGGCTGCGAATCAGCCCCAGCATTTT.

V and J are TRBV3-1 (or the pseudogene TRBV3-2) and TRBJ1-3; no firm D call. The CDR3 runs to 14 residues. The germline V gene encodes CDR1 LGHDT and CDR2 YNNKEL (reference sequence). V was trimmed by 3 bases and J by 1 base, leaving 7 bases between them. The DNA for the CDR3 is TGTGCCAGCAGCCAGTCGGGTTCTGGAAACACCATATATTTT. Its protein is CASSQSGSGNTIYF.

This chain joins TRBV6-5 and TRBJ1-5, with a possible D match to TRBD1 (6 bases). CDR3 length equals 15 residues. Germline V gene data show CDR1 as MNHEY and CDR2 as SVGAGI. V dropped 6 bases and J dropped 4 bases, with 16 bases sitting between them. This chain's CDR3 is CASRAQGFGNQPQHF. In DNA form, the CDR3 reads TGTGCCAGCAGGGCACAGGGTTTCGGAAATCAGCCCCAGCATTTT.

V gene TRBV12-3 or TRBV12-4 combines with J gene TRBJ1-6, with 7 nucleotides matching TRBD1. V lost 6 bases, J lost 10 bases, and 3 bases stayed unmatched. The CDR3 has 12 residues. The CDR3 bases are TGTGCCAGCAGCCTGGGACAGTCACCCCTCCACTTT. As protein: CASSLGQSPLHF.

This chain connects TRBV7-6 to TRBJ2-5; 7 bases agree with TRBD1. The CDR3 is 14 residues long. J lost 10 bases, V lost 5 bases, and 13 bases had no gene match. Germline lookup yields CDR1 SGHVS and CDR2 FNYEAQ. The CDR3 reads CASSQTDRMGVQYF. The CDR3 DNA is TGTGCCAGCAGCCAGACGGACAGGATGGGGGTCCAGTACTTC.

The chain links TRBV7-2 to TRBJ2-1; 12 bases are shared with TRBD2. Germline V gives CDR1 SGHTA, CDR2 FQGNSA. The V segment lost 4 bases and the J segment 9 bases; nucleotides outside the gene matches: 7. The CDR3 spans 15 residues. The CDR3 DNA reads as TGTGCCAGCAGCTCCCTAGCGGGGGGGCCGGGTGAGCAGTTCTTC. Translated, it gives CASSSLAGGPGEQFF.

The chain has TRBV30 and TRBJ2-7; 9 bases align to TRBD2. V was clipped by 5 bases and J by 5 bases; unmatched bases: 4. From germline, CDR1 is GTSNPN and CDR2 SVGIG (reference sequence). The CDR3 totals 12 residues. The CDR3 spells CAWGTSNDEQYF. The DNA of the CDR3 is TGTGCCTGGGGGACTAGCAATGACGAGCAGTACTTC.

This chain joins TRBV7-9 and TRBJ1-4; D possibly corresponds to TRBD1 (6 bases). Germline CDR1 reads SEHNR; CDR2 reads FQNEAQ (reference sequence). The CDR3 is 14 residues long. Trimming took off 5 bases at V and 3 bases at J, with 10 bases between the two ends. The CDR3 region has the DNA TGTGCCAGCAGCACTAGGGGGGCTAATGAAAAACTGTTTTTT. It translates to CASSTRGANEKLFF.

The chain carries TRBV5-5 and TRBJ2-1; unclear D gene. CDR1 is SGHKS and CDR2 is YYEKEE in the germline V gene (reference sequence). This CDR3 is built from 15 residues. V lost 4 bases to trimming and J lost 0 bases, with 11 bases between them. The CDR3 DNA follows: TGTGCCAGCAGCGGTAGGGCAGACTCCTACAATGAGCAGTTCTTC. Translated, it gives CASSGRADSYNEQFF.

The chain carries TRBV6-6 and TRBJ2-2, with D possibly TRBD2 on 7 matching bases. The CDR3 contains 15 residues. V was pared by 2 bases and J by 4 bases, with 11 bases between. Per germline, CDR1 MNHNY and CDR2 SVGAGI (reference sequence). Written as DNA, the CDR3 is TGTGCCAGCAGTTACGCGGGGGCCCCCACCGGGGAGCTGTTTTTT. Protein product: CASSYAGAPTGELFF.

This clone was seen only a few times. V gene TRBV4-3 combines with J gene TRBJ1-2; 8 nucleotides line up with TRBD1. V lost 1 base to trimming and J lost 8 bases; unmatched junction nucleotides: 6. CDR1 and CDR2 from the germline V gene are LGHNA and YSLEER. The length of the CDR3 is 14 residues. For the CDR3, the DNA is TGCGCCAGCAGCCAAGGCGGGACAGGTGGAGGCTACACCTTC. Translation gives CASSQGGTGGGYTF.

The chain combines TRBV9 with TRBJ1-6; 11 bases are a match to TRBD1. J lost 9 bases, V lost 5 bases, and 7 bases had no gene match. From germline, CDR1 is SGDLS and CDR2 YYNGEE. The CDR3 covers 15 residues. The CDR3 region is CASSQLGTGGSPLHF. The DNA of the CDR3 is TGTGCCAGCAGTCAGCTTGGGACAGGGGGTTCACCCCTCCACTTT.